Below, 18 T cell receptor beta chains from the same sample are listed, as sequenced in a study of T cell repertoires in cytomegalovirus infection. Their target antigens are unknown. TCRdb independently ran MiXCR on the reads; one entry per CDR3 protein. The sample has roughly 180,000 distinct CDR3 sequences; roughly 22% are singletons. The sample in question was CD8+ T cells from cultured PBMCs, obtained from culture after CMV antigen stimulation. These receptors all stem from a human donor in good health (CMV status not recorded). Some clones in this sample may be carry-over from other donors' samples.

The rearrangement links TRBV9 to TRBJ1-6, with a tentative D call TRBD1 (5 bases). V was pared by 3 bases and J by 9 bases, with 13 bases between. The germline CDR1 and CDR2 sequences are SGDLS and YYNGEE. The CDR3 is made up of 14 amino acids. CDR3 protein: CASSAAAQGSPLHF. Written as DNA, the CDR3 is TGTGCCAGCAGCGCGGCGGCCCAGGGTTCACCCCTCCACTTT.

This clonotype was observed a handful of times. The gene calls are TRBV7-2 and TRBJ1-2, with D maybe TRBD1 (5 bases). The V gene lost 2 bases and the J gene lost 2 bases, with 9 bases spanning the gap. The CDR3 runs 14 residues. The germline gives CDR1 SGHTA, CDR2 FQGNSA. CDR3 DNA: TGTGCCAGCAGCTTATCGGGGCCCAACTATGGCTACACCTTC. Its translation is CASSLSGPNYGYTF.

The V call is TRBV4-1, the J call TRBJ2-3; 8 bases match TRBD2. V was clipped by 1 base and J by 1 base; unmatched bases: 1. Germline CDR1 is MGHRA and CDR2 is YSYEKL. The CDR3 covers 15 residues. The CDR3 DNA reads as TGCGCCAGCAGCCAAGGGCGGGGGGGCACAGATACGCAGTATTTT. Translating it yields CASSQGRGGTDTQYF.

The chain has TRBV7-8 and TRBJ2-7, with 11 bases fitting TRBD1. Germline V gene data show CDR1 as SGHVS and CDR2 as FQNEAQ. Trimming removed 5 bases from V and 6 bases from J; junction bases left unmatched: 3. The CDR3 loop spans 13 amino acids. CDR3 sequence (DNA): TGTGCCAGCAGCCCGGGGACAGGGGGCGAGCAGTACTTC. This gives the protein CASSPGTGGEQYF.

This clonotype has a handful of counts. The chain recombines TRBV7-2 with TRBJ1-2, with 8 positions matching TRBD1. Trimming at V came to 5 bases and at J to 6 bases, leaving 5 bases not matched to a gene. The CDR3 length is 13 residues. Germline CDR1 reads SGHTA; CDR2 reads FQGNSA. The CDR3 bases are TGTGCCAGCAGCGACGGACAGGGCAATGGCTACACCTTC. Translation gives CASSDGQGNGYTF.

In this sample, this clonotype turned up a few times. The rearrangement links TRBV7-2 to TRBJ1-1; D might be TRBD1 (6 bases). From germline, CDR1 is SGHTA and CDR2 FQGNSA. The CDR3 covers 14 residues. V was trimmed by 8 bases and J by 7 bases, leaving 20 bases between them. CDR3 bases: TGTGCCAGCTTCCTAAGGGGGGCTTTGAATGAAGCTTTCTTT. Amino acid sequence: CASFLRGALNEAFF.

V is TRBV7-8 and J is TRBJ2-5, with a possible D match to TRBD2 (6 bases). Germline values: CDR1 SGHVS, CDR2 FQNEAQ. The CDR3 is made up of 15 amino acids. V lost 1 base to trimming and J lost 5 bases, with 14 bases between them. DNA for the CDR3: TGTGCCAGCAGCTTAGAGGGGACTTCCCCGGAGACCCAGTACTTC. Encoded protein: CASSLEGTSPETQYF.

The rearrangement links TRBV7-6 to TRBJ2-7, with 7 bases identical to TRBD1. Germline V lookup: CDR1 SGHVS, CDR2 FNYEAQ. There are 15 residues in the CDR3. The ends lost 3 bases at V and 2 bases at J; junction bases unmatched: 7. The CDR3 nucleotides are TGTGCCAGCAGCTTTTGGGACAGTGTTACCTACGAGCAGTACTTC. Translated, it gives CASSFWDSVTYEQYF.

The V gene is TRBV6-6, the J gene TRBJ2-1; no definite D call. The V gene lost 2 bases and the J gene lost 7 bases, with 3 bases spanning the gap. The CDR3 runs to 11 residues. CDR1 and CDR2 (germline): MNHNY, SVGAGI (reference sequence). The CDR3 nucleotides are TGTGCCAGCAGTTACAGGAATGAGCAGTTCTTC. Its translation is CASSYRNEQFF.

The J gene is TRBJ1-5, the V gene TRBV6-2 or TRBV6-3; D unclear. The CDR3 totals 13 residues. Trimming cost V 6 bases and J 14 bases, with 20 bases left between them. Germline values: CDR1 MNHEY, CDR2 SVGEGT. For the CDR3, the DNA is TGTGCCAGCAGCAACGGGGATGCGACAATTGAGCATTTT. Its translation: CASSNGDATIEHF.

This clonotype was counted many times. The rearrangement joins TRBV12-3 or TRBV12-4 to TRBJ2-4; 10 bases line up with TRBD1. The CDR3 has 15 residues. The junction had 1 base not matched to a gene; V was cut back by 1 base and J by 4 bases. CDR3 region: CASSLGTGGKNIQYF. Written as DNA, the CDR3 is TGTGCCAGCAGTTTAGGGACAGGGGGGAAAAACATTCAGTACTTC.

This clonotype has a handful of counts. The gene calls are TRBV7-6 and TRBJ2-3; 9 nucleotides align to TRBD1. Germline CDR1 is SGHVS and CDR2 is FNYEAQ. This CDR3 has 16 residues. V was clipped by 5 bases and J by 1 base; unmatched bases: 7. CDR3 in amino acids: CASSIYRDRGTDTQYF. The CDR3 DNA is TGTGCCAGCAGCATTTACCGGGACAGGGGCACAGATACGCAGTATTTT.

This clonotype was detected ten times or more. V and J are TRBV9 and TRBJ2-3, with 11 bases aligning to TRBD1. CDR3 size: 17 residues. Germline V gives CDR1 SGDLS, CDR2 YYNGEE. Trimming cost V 0 bases and J 4 bases; bases outside gene matches: 7. CDR3 residues: CASSVATGQGDADTQYF. The DNA for the CDR3 is TGTGCCAGCAGCGTAGCTACGGGACAGGGGGACGCAGATACGCAGTATTTT.

V and J are TRBV7-8 and TRBJ1-2, with D hard to call. The germline V gene has CDR1 SGHVS and CDR2 FQNEAQ. V lost 0 bases and J lost 4, with 9 bases in between. The CDR3 runs to 14 residues. As DNA, the CDR3 is TGTGCCAGCAGCTTAGCTGGACGCGGCTATGGCTACACCTTC. As protein: CASSLAGRGYGYTF.

This clonotype has ten or more counts. The chain joins TRBV4-2 to TRBJ1-3; D gene ambiguous. V lost 1 base, J lost 4 bases, and 14 bases lay in between. The CDR3 loop spans 16 amino acids. CDR1 and CDR2 from the germline V gene are LGHNA and YNFKEQ. In nucleotides, the CDR3 is TGTGCCAGCAGCCAAGGGGGAGATATAGCGGGAAACACCATATATTTT. Its protein product is CASSQGGDIAGNTIYF.

In this sample, this clonotype turned up a few times. The V call is TRBV6-8, the J call TRBJ2-7, with no clear D. Germline CDR1 is MNHGY and CDR2 is SAAAGT. This CDR3 region has 13 residues. Trimming stripped 7 bases from V and 0 bases from J, with 10 bases between. Here the CDR3 DNA reads TGTGCCAGCAATCCCCCTAACTCCTACGAGCAGTACTTC. This encodes CASNPPNSYEQYF.

The rearrangement uses TRBV19 and TRBJ1-1; unclear D gene. The V and J ends lost 5 bases and 1 base respectively, with 8 bases between them. Germline CDR1 LNHDA, CDR2 SQIVND (reference sequence). The CDR3 contains 13 residues. The CDR3: CASSWMGNTEAFF. Written as DNA, the CDR3 is TGTGCCAGTAGTTGGATGGGGAACACTGAAGCTTTCTTT.

The CDR3 nucleotides are TGTGCCAGCATCTGGGGGGGTCCCACTGAAGCTTTCTTT. Residues: CASIWGGPTEAFF. This chain connects TRBV7-2 to TRBJ1-1, with D possibly being TRBD1 (5 bases). The V gene lost 7 bases and the J gene lost 4 bases, with 13 bases spanning the gap. The CDR3 consists of 13 residues. Germline loops: CDR1 SGHTA, CDR2 FQGNSA.